Reported below is one T cell receptor (beta chain). The antigen is undetermined. Germline is not matched at one junction end, which may reflect a read error. The data stem from a study of blood T cells in healthy people across ages. Study-wide background: Using template switching, researchers captured about one barcoded beta molecule for each two T cells.

Regarding the study as a whole: Underestimates were what the diversity estimates from one million T cells were considered to be.

Through a sample-barcoded 5' primer and a J-beta primer mix, a second PCR was run for about 7 to 12 cycles. In TCRdb, the 5' RACE reads were re-called with MiXCR into one record per CDR3 protein. The sample records about 1,500,000 distinct CDR3 sequences, roughly 27% being singletons. This CDR3 spans 13 amino acids. Sequencing was done on a sample of blood. The chain has TRBV12-3 or TRBV12-4 and TRBJ2-3; no clear D. This clonotype was sampled from a woman aged 25-40 years in good health. CDR3: CASNLRLTDTQYF. DNA of the CDR3: TGTGCCAGCAATTTACGTCTCACAGATACGCAGTATTTT.